This paragraph reports one T cell receptor beta chain. Its antigen remains undetermined. No base quality values were provided; no much bigger clone lies one nucleotide off. Enrolling through a virtual design, the prospective study's participants ranged in age from roughly 18 to 95 years and lived across some 23 United States geographic areas. In the prospective study, cohorts were assigned on the basis of participant-reported clinical history obtained from a screening survey and a study questionnaire. Recovered participants in ImmuneRACE Cohort 3 were defined by two consecutive negative NP/OP PCR tests, clearance by a healthcare professional, or resolution of symptoms. Mobile phlebotomists in the prospective study collected whole blood, serum and a nasopharyngeal or oropharyngeal swab from every participant. Over a 2-month period, participants in the prospective study had the option of providing additional blood draws and questionnaires. Before DNA extraction, blood samples from the prospective study were shipped at room temperature or frozen.

TCRbeta CDR3 regions were amplified from genomic DNA using the immunoSEQ Assay, a bias-controlled multiplex PCR. In the authors' own workflow: The number of nucleated cells in each sample was estimated from the amplification of reference gene primers within the assay. To quantify the absolute abundance of each unique TCRbeta CDR3 rearrangement, sequence reads were collapsed and filtered. For each sample, productive Simpson clonality was calculated as the square root of Simpson's diversity index over productive rearrangements. TCRdb carries this immuneACCESS record with in-frame sequences only. Its versions omit some clonotypes, under half of them owing to an unresolved V gene in the studies checked, with the rest unexplained. V, J and clone size reflect that table, while D and trimming were determined from the DNA. A total of 300,000 to 400,000 clones appear in this sample, roughly 84% of them only once. Of the sample, 0.9% to 1.2% falls within the top ten clones.

V loses 6 bases of germline sequence and J loses 7 bases, and the interval between the two ends is 13 bases. Reading from cysteine to phenylalanine, the CDR3 counts 13 amino acids. Of the read, only the CDR3 DNA is kept; its 39 bases are in frame from base 1. Per the germline V gene, MNHEY is the CDR1 and SVGAGI is the CDR2. This record belongs to a study of blood T cell repertoires in COVID-19 (dated by TCRdb to about 2020). Turning to the overall study: Samples from collaborators originated in the United States, Italy and Spain and spanned both the acute and convalescent phases of COVID-19. The repertoires were released in a freely available public database meant as a resource for research on the immune response to SARS-CoV-2. Sample metadata almost always included a de-identified subject ID, COVID-19 status, age in years and sex. Samples came from the ongoing ImmuneRACE study (first 160 participants) plus 1,254 subjects from 6 global collaborators. Where HLA class I and class II types were available, the types were taken from metadata supplied by the sample provider, not from assay-based typing. The prospective study material was composed of cDNA or gDNA derived from T cells, B-cell-depleted T cells, or PBMCs. Subjects who had been exposed to COVID-19, were actively infected with it, or had recovered from it provided the deeply sampled blood TCRbeta repertoires that made up the dataset.

Study-level results and caveats: Clinical and demographic metadata were provided uncurated, with the amount varying by source and participant.

The chain joins TRBV6-5 to TRBJ1-5; the best D guess is TRBD1, with 5 bases matching. The TCR sequence derives from a woman under 40 who had recovered from COVID-19. The material sequenced was PBMCs or T cells enriched from blood (not recorded which). The CDR3 loop reads CASRQDPWQPQHF. Read as DNA, the sequence is TGTGCCAGCAGACAGGACCCATGGCAGCCCCAGCATTTT.